This is a list of T cell receptor beta chains from one sample in a study of CD8+ T cells in alopecia areata. Only in-frame clones appear in the TCRdb table, and some are missing; sequencing was by immunoSEQ multiplex PCR. Of 98,000 or so clones listed, under 60% are singletons. Sequencing was performed on NKG2D-low CD8+ T cells sorted from blood. The source is a human donor with alopecia areata. Both conserved end residues are part of each CDR3. Fields, in order: J gene, clone size, V gene, D gene, CDR3 DNA, CDR3 protein. D genes are given only for firm matches. The size entry is marked missing in some rows and otherwise reads once, few, many or a size class.

TRBJ2-7,medium-sized,TRBV19,TRBD1,TGTGCCAGTAGCGCGGGACAGGGAGACTCCTACGAGCAGTACTTC,CASSAGQGDSYEQYF
TRBJ2-3,-,TRBV6-1,-,TGTGCCAGCAGTTGGGGAGATACGCAGTATTTT,CASSWGDTQYF
TRBJ2-1,-,TRBV13,-,TGTGCCAGCAGCCATGGCGGGGACATCGACTACAATGAGCAGTTCTTC,CASSHGGDIDYNEQFF
TRBJ2-7,-,TRBV27,TRBD2,TGTGCCAGCAGCCAAAGGACTAGCGGGAGTGGCGAGCAGTACTTC,CASSQRTSGSGEQYF
TRBJ2-7,-,TRBV27,-,TGTGCCAGCAGTCCCTCTACCATCGCTGAGTACTTC,CASSPSTIAEYF
TRBJ2-7,few,TRBV29-1,-,TGCAGCGTTGAAATAGCGGAGAGCTCCTACGAGCAGTACTTC,CSVEIAESSYEQYF
TRBJ2-2,-,TRBV4-2,-,TGTGCCAGCAGCCAAGGGGGTATTGCCGGGGAGCTGTTTTTT,CASSQGGIAGELFF
TRBJ2-7,-,TRBV7-9,-,TGTGCCAGCAGCAGAGGGACCTACGAGCAGTACTTC,CASSRGTYEQYF
TRBJ2-1,-,TRBV27,TRBD2,TGTGCCAGCAGTGACGGGAGGTCGTACAATGAGCAGTTCTTC,CASSDGRSYNEQFF
TRBJ2-7,-,TRBV10-2,-,TGCGCCACCACGGGGACCCTGAGGGGCTCCGAGCAGTACTTC,CATTGTLRGSEQYF
TRBJ2-3,few,TRBV5-4,-,TGTGCCAGCAGTTCTCGGAGGCGGCCCACAGATACGCAGTATTTT,CASSSRRRPTDTQYF
TRBJ1-4,few,TRBV5-6,TRBD1,TGTGCCAGCAGCTTCGGGACAGGCGCTGAAAAACTGTTTTTT,CASSFGTGAEKLFF
TRBJ1-6,-,TRBV27,-,TGTGCCAGCAGTTCCCGGGACTACTCACCCCTCCACTTT,CASSSRDYSPLHF
TRBJ1-4,-,TRBV2,-,TGTGCCAGCAGTGAAGGGCAGTGGAATGAAAAACTGTTTTTT,CASSEGQWNEKLFF
TRBJ2-3,-,TRBV7-8,-,TGTGCCAGCAGCTTAGCGGCAGGGCGCACAGATACGCAGTATTTT,CASSLAAGRTDTQYF
TRBJ2-1,once,TRBV19,TRBD2,TGTGCCAGTAGTATTCCGTGGGCGGGAGCAACGAATGAGCAGTTCTTC,CASSIPWAGATNEQFF
TRBJ2-7,-,TRBV6-6,-,TGTGCCAGCAGTTCAACTCAGGTGAAGCACGAGCAGTACTTC,CASSSTQVKHEQYF
TRBJ2-7,few,TRBV27,-,TGTGCCAGCAGTAGGGGGGCTCTCAACGAGCAGTACTTC,CASSRGALNEQYF
TRBJ1-2,-,TRBV25-1,TRBD1,TGTGCCAGCAGTGATTCGGTTTGGGACAGCTATGGCTACACCTTC,CASSDSVWDSYGYTF
TRBJ2-7,few,TRBV10-3,-,TGTGCCATACAGGGATCCCACGAGCAGTACTTC,CAIQGSHEQYF
TRBJ1-5,-,TRBV6-6,-,TGTGCCAGCAGTTACCGCAGGAATCAGCCCCAGCATTTT,CASSYRRNQPQHF
TRBJ1-5,few,TRBV27,-,TGTGCCAGCAGTTCCATTAATAATCAGCCCCAGCATTTT,CASSSINNQPQHF
TRBJ2-2,-,TRBV4-1,-,TGCGCCAGCAGCCAAGTCCCCACCGGGGAGCTGTTTTTT,CASSQVPTGELFF
TRBJ2-2,once,TRBV12-5,-,TGTGCTACCCGCTGGGAAACGAACACCGGGGAGCTGTTTTTT,CATRWETNTGELFF
TRBJ2-3,-,TRBV4-1,-,TGCGCCAGCAGCCAAGAGTCCCGGAGCACAGATACGCAGTATTTT,CASSQESRSTDTQYF
TRBJ2-3,-,TRBV2,TRBD1,TGTGCCAGCAGGCGTCAGGGGGCAGAGTCAGCAGATACGCAGTATTTT,CASRRQGAESADTQYF
TRBJ2-3,-,TRBV7-9,TRBD1,TGTGCCAGCAGCCCGGGACAGGGAGCAGATACGCAGTATTTT,CASSPGQGADTQYF
TRBJ2-7,-,TRBV7-2,TRBD2,TGTGCCAGCAGCTTAGATAGCGGGAGCCCCGAGCAGTACTTC,CASSLDSGSPEQYF
TRBJ2-1,few,TRBV5-4,TRBD2,TGTGCCAGCAGTGACCTAAGCGGGAGTGTATCCTACAATGAGCAGTTCTTC,CASSDLSGSVSYNEQFF